One sample yielded the 7 T cell receptor beta chains listed below, sequenced in a study of blood T cells in healthy people across ages. PCR was performed a second time for about 6 to 12 cycles using a sample-barcoded 5' primer and a J-beta primer mix. TCRdb ran MiXCR on the 5' RACE reads and lists one entry per CDR3 protein. The sample has roughly 1 million distinct CDR3 sequences, roughly 24% seen once. These data were also reused for a study on T cells of mothers and their children.

The specimen sequenced was blood. The source is a girl aged 2 to 9 in good health.

This chain uses TRBV3-1 with TRBJ2-5; no clear D gene. Deletions cut 8 bases from V and 6 bases from J, with 16 bases between. The CDR3 has 13 residues. The V gene's germline CDR1 is LGHDT and CDR2 YNNKEL (reference sequence). The CDR3 nucleotides are TGTGCCAGCGTATCGGATTTTTCACAGACCCAGTACTTC. This gives the protein CASVSDFSQTQYF.

The chain employs TRBV7-9 and TRBJ2-5; D is unclear. The germline V gene encodes CDR1 SEHNR and CDR2 FQNEAQ (reference sequence). The CDR3 totals 19 residues. V was pared by 3 bases and J by 3 bases, with 26 bases between. CDR3 sequence: CASSFDRSLREAMEETQYF. The CDR3 coding sequence is TGTGCCAGCAGCTTTGATCGTTCGCTAAGAGAAGCGATGGAAGAGACCCAGTACTTC.

This clonotype was observed a handful of times. This rearrangement joins TRBV28 to TRBJ2-1; tentative D call: TRBD1 (5 bases). Germline values: CDR1 MDHEN, CDR2 SYDVKM. The germline V and J ends were trimmed by 4 bases and 0 bases, with 13 bases remaining between them. The CDR3 contains 16 residues. The CDR3 spells CASSSIRQSSYNEQFF. The CDR3 nucleotides read TGTGCCAGCAGTTCTATACGACAGAGCTCCTACAATGAGCAGTTCTTC. The whole variable domain, filled in from reference TRBV28 and TRBJ2-1, reads DVKVTQSSRYLVKRTGEKVFLECVQDMDHENMFWYRQDPGLGLRLIYFSYDVKMKEKGDIPEGYSVSREKKERFSLILESASTNQTSMYLCASSSIRQSSYNEQFFGPGTRLTVL.

In nucleotides, the CDR3 is TGTGCCAGCAGCATCAGAGACATGAACACTGAAGCTTTCTTT. Protein product: CASSIRDMNTEAFF. The chain is built from TRBV6-5 and TRBJ1-1; D gene ambiguous. Germline CDR1 reads MNHEY; CDR2 reads SVGAGI. Trimming pared 6 bases from V and 0 bases from J, leaving 11 bases between. CDR3 length equals 14 residues.

The chain is built from TRBV6-6 and TRBJ1-4; D is uncertain. The CDR3 contains 11 residues. Germline V gene data show CDR1 as MNHNY and CDR2 as SVGAGI (reference sequence). V was pared by 2 bases and J by 12 bases, with 7 bases between. The CDR3 reads CASSYQEELFF. In DNA form, the CDR3 reads TGTGCCAGCAGTTACCAGGAGGAACTGTTTTTT.

V and J are TRBV12-3 or TRBV12-4 and TRBJ2-7; D is uncertain. The V gene lost 3 bases and the J gene lost 7 bases, with 10 bases spanning the gap. The CDR3 runs 12 residues. The CDR3, as DNA: TGTGCCAGCAGTTTCCGACTGGGGGAGCAGTACTTC. This encodes CASSFRLGEQYF.

The V and J genes are TRBV4-1 and TRBJ2-7; D is unclear. TRBJ2-1 matches the DNA end more closely, so the J call is doubtful. The CDR3 spans 13 residues. Germline values: CDR1 MGHRA, CDR2 YSYEKL. This CDR3 is CASSQSLNNEQFF. As DNA, the CDR3 is TGCGCCAGCAGCCAAAGTCTTAACAATGAGCAGTTCTTC.